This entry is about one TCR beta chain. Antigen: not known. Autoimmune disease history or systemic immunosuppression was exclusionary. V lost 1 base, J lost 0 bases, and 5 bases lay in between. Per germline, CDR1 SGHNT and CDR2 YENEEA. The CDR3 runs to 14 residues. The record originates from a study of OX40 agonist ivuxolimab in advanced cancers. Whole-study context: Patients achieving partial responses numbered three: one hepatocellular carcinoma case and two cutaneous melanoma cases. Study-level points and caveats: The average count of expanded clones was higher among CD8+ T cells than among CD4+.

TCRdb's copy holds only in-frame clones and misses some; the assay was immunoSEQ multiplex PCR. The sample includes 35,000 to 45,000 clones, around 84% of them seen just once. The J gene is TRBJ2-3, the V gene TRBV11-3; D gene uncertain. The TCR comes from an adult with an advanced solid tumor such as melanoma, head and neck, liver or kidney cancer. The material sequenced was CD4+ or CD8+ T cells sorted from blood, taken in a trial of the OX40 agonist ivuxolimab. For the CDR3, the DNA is TGTGCCAGCAGCTTAGGGTCTAGCACAGATACGCAGTATTTT. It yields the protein CASSLGSSTDTQYF.